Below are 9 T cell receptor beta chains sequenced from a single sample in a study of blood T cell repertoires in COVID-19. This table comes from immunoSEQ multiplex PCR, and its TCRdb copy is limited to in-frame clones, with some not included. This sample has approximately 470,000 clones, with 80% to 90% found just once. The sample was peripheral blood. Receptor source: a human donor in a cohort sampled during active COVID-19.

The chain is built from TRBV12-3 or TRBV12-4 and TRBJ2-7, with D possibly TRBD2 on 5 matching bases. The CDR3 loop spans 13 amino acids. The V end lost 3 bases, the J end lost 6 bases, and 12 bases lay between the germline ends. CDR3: CASSFMGAREQYF. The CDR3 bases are TGTGCCAGCAGTTTTATGGGAGCTCGCGAGCAGTACTTC.

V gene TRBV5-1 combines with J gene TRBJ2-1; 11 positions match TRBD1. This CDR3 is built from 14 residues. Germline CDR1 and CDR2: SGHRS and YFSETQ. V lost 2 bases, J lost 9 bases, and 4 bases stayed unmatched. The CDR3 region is CASSFGQGASEQFF. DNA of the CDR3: TGCGCCAGCAGCTTTGGACAGGGGGCGAGTGAGCAGTTCTTC.

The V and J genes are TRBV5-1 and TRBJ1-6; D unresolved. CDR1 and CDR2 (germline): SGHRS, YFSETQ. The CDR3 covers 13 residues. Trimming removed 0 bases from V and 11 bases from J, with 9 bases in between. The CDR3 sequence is CASSLAAKAPLHF. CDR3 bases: TGCGCCAGCAGCTTGGCCGCGAAAGCACCCCTCCACTTT.

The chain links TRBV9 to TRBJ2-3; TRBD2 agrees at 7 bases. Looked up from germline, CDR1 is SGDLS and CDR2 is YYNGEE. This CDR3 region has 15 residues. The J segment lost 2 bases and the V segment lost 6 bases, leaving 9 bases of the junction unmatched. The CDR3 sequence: CASTSSSGHTDTQYF. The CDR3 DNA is TGTGCCAGCACCAGTAGTAGCGGGCACACAGATACGCAGTATTTT.

In DNA, the CDR3 is TGTGCCAGCAGAGACAGGGGATCCTACGAGCAGTACTTC. Translated: CASRDRGSYEQYF. This chain uses TRBV6-5 with TRBJ2-7, with 8 nucleotides matching TRBD1. CDR3 size: 13 residues. The germline V gene has CDR1 MNHEY and CDR2 SVGAGI. The V segment lost 6 bases and the J segment 1 base; nucleotides outside the gene matches: 2.

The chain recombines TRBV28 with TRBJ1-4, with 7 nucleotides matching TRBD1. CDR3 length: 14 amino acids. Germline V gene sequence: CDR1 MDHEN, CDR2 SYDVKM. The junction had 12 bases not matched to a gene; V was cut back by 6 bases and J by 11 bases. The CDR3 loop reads CASSPPQGVGKLFF. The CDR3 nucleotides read TGTGCCAGCAGCCCCCCTCAGGGGGTCGGGAAACTGTTTTTT.

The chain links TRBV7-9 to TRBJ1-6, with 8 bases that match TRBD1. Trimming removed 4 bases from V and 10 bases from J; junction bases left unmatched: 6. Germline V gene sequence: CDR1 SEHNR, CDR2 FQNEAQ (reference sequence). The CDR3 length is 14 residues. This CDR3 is CASSYGQGLSPLHF. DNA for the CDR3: TGTGCCAGCAGCTACGGACAGGGCTTATCACCCCTCCACTTT.

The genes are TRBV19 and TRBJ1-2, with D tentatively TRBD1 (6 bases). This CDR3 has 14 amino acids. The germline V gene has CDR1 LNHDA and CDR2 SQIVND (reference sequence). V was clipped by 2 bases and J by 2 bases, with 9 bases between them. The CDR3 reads CASSIMRGNYGYTF. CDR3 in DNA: TGTGCCAGTAGTATAATGAGGGGGAACTATGGCTACACCTTC.

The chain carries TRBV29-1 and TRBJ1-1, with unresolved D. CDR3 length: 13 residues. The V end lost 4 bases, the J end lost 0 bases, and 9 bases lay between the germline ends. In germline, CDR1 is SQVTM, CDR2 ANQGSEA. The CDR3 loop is CSVVHGLNTEAFF. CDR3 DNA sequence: TGCAGCGTTGTCCACGGTTTGAACACTGAAGCTTTCTTT.